Sequencing of this T cell receptor beta chain was carried out in a study of human T cells and chemical hapten exposure. Broader study findings: TCRs above 1 in 1000 frequency did not change with DPC sensitization.

Time point defined: pre-sensitization, week 0. The treatment denotes: therapeutic diphenylcyclopropenone sensitization with weekly scalp DPC. Only a few counts were recorded for this clonotype. Its specificity is not known. TCRdb re-called the RACE reads through MiXCR, storing one row per CDR3 protein. The sample records a few hundred thousand distinct CDR3 sequences, about 5% being singletons. The germline V gene has CDR1 ENHRY and CDR2 SYGVKD. There are 12 residues in the CDR3. The junction had 7 bases not matched to a gene; V was cut back by 10 bases and J by 7 bases. This TCR came from a young woman with alopecia areata. Some clones in this sample may be carry-over from other donors' samples. Sequenced here: whole blood, sampled in connection with sensitization to the hapten diphenylcyclopropenone (DPC). This chain uses TRBV10-3 with TRBJ1-2; 9 bases fit TRBD1. DNA of the CDR3: TGTGCCACGTCGGGACAGGGAGGTGGCTACACCTTC. Translation gives CATSGQGGGYTF.